This TCR beta chain was retrieved from a study of shared clonotypes between healthy human individuals. Overall study findings and caveats: Expectations were that clonotype sharing among donors would be affected by sequencing depth.

CDR1 is LNHDA, CDR2 SQIVND, per germline (reference sequence). The V end was cut by 10 bases, the J end by 0 bases, with 8 bases between. This CDR3 contains 12 residues. Sequenced by immunoSEQ multiplex PCR; TCRdb stores in-frame clones only, minus some. The table records millions of clones, around 94% of them present only once. About this clone: As yet, its antigen is unknown.

Free of recent acute infections or vaccinations, the donors were healthy HIV-negative adults. All donors were Caucasian adults living in Nashville, Tennessee. The receptor was isolated from a man younger than 35 in good health. The material sequenced was naive CD4+ T cells sorted from blood. Subset in this sample: CD45RA+ positively selected. This chain links TRBV19 with TRBJ2-3; D not certain. In DNA, the CDR3 is TGTGCCACCCAAGAAAGCACAGATACGCAGTATTTT. This sequence encodes CATQESTDTQYF.